This T cell receptor beta chain originates from a study of OX40 agonist ivuxolimab in advanced cancers. About the study: Those enrolled were 70% to 85% male, with a mean age of about 66 years and ages from about 20 to 79.

Notes on this clone: What it recognizes is unknown.

Blood got drawn at baseline, again on cycle 4 day 1, and then on cycle 7 day 1. Study findings and constraints: At doses 0.1 to 3.0 mg/kg, CD4+ and CD8+ clones expanded. More expanded clones were seen, on average, in CD8+ T cells than in CD4+.

CDR1 and CDR2 from the germline V gene are SGHRS and YFSETQ. V gave up 4 bases and J gave up 7 bases; unmatched junction bases: 11. CDR3 length equals 16 residues. Measured with immunoSEQ multiplex PCR; TCRdb has only the in-frame clones, and not every one. This sample carries about 73,000 clones, more than 80% of them seen once, and the ten largest clones take approximately 0.49%. This clonotype was obtained from an adult with an advanced solid tumor such as melanoma, head and neck, liver or kidney cancer. The chain carries TRBV5-1 and TRBJ2-1; 10 bases agree with TRBD2. The sample was CD4+ or CD8+ T cells sorted from blood, taken in a trial of the OX40 agonist ivuxolimab. CDR3 in DNA: TGCGCCAGCAGCCCGAGGGTGGCTAGCGGGAGTAATGAGCAGTTCTTC. Its protein is CASSPRVASGSNEQFF.